Following are 11 T cell receptor beta chains from one sample sequenced in a study of shared clonotypes between healthy human individuals. This table comes from immunoSEQ multiplex PCR, and its TCRdb copy is limited to in-frame clones, with some not included. The repertoire holds about 1.5 million clones, with 98% as singletons. Sequences were obtained from naive CD4+ T cells sorted from blood. Subset indicated: CD45RA+ positively selected. These receptors were taken from a man younger than 45 in good health.

This clone was seen just once. This rearrangement joins TRBV6-6 to TRBJ2-7, with 8 nucleotides matching TRBD2. The CDR3 is 14 amino acids. The germline V gene encodes CDR1 MNHNY and CDR2 SVGAGI (reference sequence). Trimming removed 2 bases from V and 4 bases from J; junction bases left unmatched: 4. DNA of the CDR3: TGTGCCAGCAGTTACCAGGGGACTAGATACGAGCAGTACTTC. It specifies CASSYQGTRYEQYF.

This chain joins TRBV6-6 and TRBJ1-5; TRBD1 is a possible D gene (5 bases). Germline loops: CDR1 MNHNY, CDR2 SVGAGI (reference sequence). The ends were cut back, 3 bases at V and 5 bases at J, with 8 bases in the middle. This CDR3 has 13 residues. CDR3 in amino acids: CASSYIGDQPQHF. The CDR3 DNA reads TGTGCCAGCAGTTATATAGGGGATCAGCCCCAGCATTTT.

This sequence joins TRBV7-2 and TRBJ2-3; 9 bases agree with TRBD2. V gave up 0 bases and J gave up 4 bases; unmatched junction bases: 2. The CDR3 spans 15 residues. The germline V gene encodes CDR1 SGHTA and CDR2 FQGNSA. CDR3 sequence reads: CASSLAGLAADTQYF. DNA of the CDR3: TGTGCCAGCAGCTTAGCGGGACTAGCAGCAGATACGCAGTATTTT.

This chain links TRBV5-8 with TRBJ1-2; a possible D gene is TRBD1 (5 bases). Trimming took off 4 bases at V and 5 bases at J, with 21 bases between the two ends. The CDR3 runs 16 residues. The germline CDR1 and CDR2 sequences are SGHTS and YDEGEE. In nucleotides, the CDR3 is TGTGCCAGCAGCCCCAAAGGGGCCAGACATTTATATGGCTACACCTTC. Translating it yields CASSPKGARHLYGYTF.

The chain couples TRBV18 to TRBJ2-7; 9 bases map to TRBD2. Per the germline V gene, CDR1 is KGHSH and CDR2 is LQKENI. J lost 11 bases, V lost 0 bases, and 14 bases had no gene match. CDR3 length: 16 residues. The CDR3 DNA reads as TGTGCCAGCTCACCACCGGGAAGTAGCGGGAGTTCGGGGGAGTACTTC. Protein: CASSPPGSSGSSGEYF.

CDR3 in amino acids: CASSLGLAGVDEQYF. The CDR3 nucleotides are TGTGCCAGCAGCTTAGGACTAGCGGGAGTCGACGAGCAGTACTTC. This chain joins TRBV7-2 and TRBJ2-7, with 12 positions matching TRBD2. Germline CDR1 is SGHTA and CDR2 is FQGNSA. J lost 5 bases, V lost 1 base, and 3 bases had no gene match. The CDR3 covers 15 residues.

The rearrangement links TRBV6-5 to TRBJ2-1; D assignment may be TRBD1 or TRBD2 (5 bases each). The CDR3 is made up of 14 amino acids. In germline, CDR1 is MNHEY, CDR2 SVGAGI. CDR3 bases: TGTGCTATGCGAGGGGCGGACTCCTACAATGAGCAGTTCTTC. Protein product: CAMRGADSYNEQFF.

About this clone: The junction differs from germline at one of its ends, possibly a read error. The genes are TRBV5-1 and TRBJ1-2, with D uncertain. The length of the CDR3 is 14 residues. Germline CDR1 and CDR2: SGHRS and YFSETQ. The CDR3 spells CASTLTGRDYGYTF. CDR3 nucleotides: TGCGCCAGCACCTTGACGGGCCGGGACTATGGCTACACCTTC.

The chain has TRBV11-3 and TRBJ2-7, with TRBD2 matching over 11 bases. Germline lookup yields CDR1 SGHNT and CDR2 YENEEA. The junction had 3 bases not matched to a gene; V was cut back by 5 bases and J by 0 bases. This CDR3 has 15 residues. The CDR3 is CASSPGLADSYEQYF. The CDR3 bases are TGTGCCAGCAGCCCGGGACTAGCGGACTCCTACGAGCAGTACTTC. The complete variable domain, with remaining parts taken from reference TRBV11-3 and TRBJ2-7, reads EAGVVQSPRYKIIEKKQPVAFWCNPISGHNTLYWYLQNLGQGPELLIRYENEEAVDDSQLPKDRFSAERLKGVDSTLKIQPAELGDSAVYLCASSPGLADSYEQYFGPGTRLTVT.

The V gene is TRBV30, the J gene TRBJ2-5; 11 positions agree with TRBD1. The CDR3 consists of 13 residues. Germline CDR1 reads GTSNPN; CDR2 reads SVGIG (reference sequence). V dropped 5 bases and J dropped 5; count of bases not matched to a gene: 4. The DNA for the CDR3 is TGTGCCTGGGGACAGGGGGCGCAGGAGACCCAGTACTTC. Protein: CAWGQGAQETQYF.

This chain joins TRBV27 and TRBJ1-2, with D tentatively TRBD1 (5 bases). In germline, CDR1 is MNHEY, CDR2 SMNVEV (reference sequence). The CDR3 sequence is 13 residues long. Deletions cut 5 bases from V and 4 bases from J, with 11 bases between. Here the CDR3 reads CASSKGHIYGYTF. CDR3 DNA sequence: TGTGCCAGCAGTAAAGGACACATCTATGGCTACACCTTC.